The present TCR beta chain was sequenced within a study of blood T cells in healthy people across ages. Using a J-beta primer mix together with a sample-barcoded 5' primer, a second PCR was run for about 7 to 12 cycles. A single record per CDR3 protein comes from TCRdb applying MiXCR to the 5' RACE reads. Altogether about 1,600,000 distinct CDR3 sequences are present, approximately 40% being singletons, with the ten largest covering roughly 7.9%. V lost 7 bases to trimming and J lost 1 base, with 16 bases between them. Germline V gene lookup returns CDR1 MNHEY and CDR2 SMNVEV (reference sequence). The CDR3 consists of 15 residues. This clonotype was recorded once. What it recognizes is unknown. Whole-study results and caveats: TCR beta diversity per million T cells fell roughly linearly with age. One million T cells yielded diversity estimates that were considered underestimates.

This sequence joins TRBV27 and TRBJ2-5; D may be TRBD1 (5 bases). This clonotype was sampled from a young woman in good health. Sequenced input: blood. CDR3 region: CASTLRGTLQETQYF. The CDR3 nucleotides read TGTGCCAGCACCCTTAGGGGAACCCTCCAAGAGACCCAGTACTTC.